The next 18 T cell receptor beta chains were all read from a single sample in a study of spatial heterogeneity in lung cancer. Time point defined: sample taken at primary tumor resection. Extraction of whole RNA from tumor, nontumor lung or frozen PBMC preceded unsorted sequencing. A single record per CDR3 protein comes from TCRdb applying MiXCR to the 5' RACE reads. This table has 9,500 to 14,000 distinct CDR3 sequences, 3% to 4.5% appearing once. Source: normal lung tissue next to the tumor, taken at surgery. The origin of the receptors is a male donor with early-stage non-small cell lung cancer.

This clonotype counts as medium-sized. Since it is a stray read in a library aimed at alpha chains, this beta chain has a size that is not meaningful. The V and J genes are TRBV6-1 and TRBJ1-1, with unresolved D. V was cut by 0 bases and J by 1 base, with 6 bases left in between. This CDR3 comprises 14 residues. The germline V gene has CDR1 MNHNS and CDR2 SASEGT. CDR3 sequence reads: CASSEALPNTEAFF. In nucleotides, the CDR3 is TGTGCCAGCAGTGAAGCGCTTCCGAACACTGAAGCTTTCTTT.

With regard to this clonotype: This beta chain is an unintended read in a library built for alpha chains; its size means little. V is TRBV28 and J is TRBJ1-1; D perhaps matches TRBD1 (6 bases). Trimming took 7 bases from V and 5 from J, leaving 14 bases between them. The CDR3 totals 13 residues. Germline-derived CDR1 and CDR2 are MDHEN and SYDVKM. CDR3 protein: CASKRGLETEAFF. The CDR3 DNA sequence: TGTGCCAGCAAGCGGGGGCTTGAAACTGAAGCTTTCTTT.

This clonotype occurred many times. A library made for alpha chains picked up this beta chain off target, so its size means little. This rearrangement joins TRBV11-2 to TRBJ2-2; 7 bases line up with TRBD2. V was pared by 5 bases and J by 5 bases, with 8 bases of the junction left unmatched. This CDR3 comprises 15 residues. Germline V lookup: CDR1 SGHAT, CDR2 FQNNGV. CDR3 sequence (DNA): TGTGCCAGCAGCCCCTTGGGAGGGTGGACCGGGGAGCTGTTTTTT. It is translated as CASSPLGGWTGELFF.

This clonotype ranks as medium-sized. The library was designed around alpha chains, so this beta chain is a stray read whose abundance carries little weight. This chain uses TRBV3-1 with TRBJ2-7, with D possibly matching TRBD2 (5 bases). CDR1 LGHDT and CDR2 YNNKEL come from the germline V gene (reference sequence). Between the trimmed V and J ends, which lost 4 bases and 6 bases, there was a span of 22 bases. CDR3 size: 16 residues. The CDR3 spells CASSLGRGGTSGEQYF. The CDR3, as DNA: TGTGCCAGCAGCCTCGGAAGAGGAGGAACCTCCGGCGAGCAGTACTTC.

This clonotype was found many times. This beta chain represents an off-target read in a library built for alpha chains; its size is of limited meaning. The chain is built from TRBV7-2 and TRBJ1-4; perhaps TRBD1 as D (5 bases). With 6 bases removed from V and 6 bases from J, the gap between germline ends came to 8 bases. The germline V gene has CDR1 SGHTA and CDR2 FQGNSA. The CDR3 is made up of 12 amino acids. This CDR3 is CASRGGDEKLFF. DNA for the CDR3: TGTGCCAGCAGGGGGGGTGATGAAAAACTGTTTTTT.

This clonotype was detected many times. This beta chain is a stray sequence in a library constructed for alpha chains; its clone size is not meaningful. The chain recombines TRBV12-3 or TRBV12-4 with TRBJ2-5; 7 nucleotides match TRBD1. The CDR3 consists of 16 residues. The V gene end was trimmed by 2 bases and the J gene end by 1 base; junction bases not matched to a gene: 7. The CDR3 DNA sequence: TGTGCCAGCAGTTTAAGTCTCGGGACAGTCCAAGAGACCCAGTACTTC. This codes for CASSLSLGTVQETQYF.

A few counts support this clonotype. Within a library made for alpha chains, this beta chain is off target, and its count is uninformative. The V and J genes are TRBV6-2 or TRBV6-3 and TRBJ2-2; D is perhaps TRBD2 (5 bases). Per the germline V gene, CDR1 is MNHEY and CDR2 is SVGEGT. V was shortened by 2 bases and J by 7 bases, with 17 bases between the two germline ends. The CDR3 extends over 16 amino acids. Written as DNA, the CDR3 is TGTGCCAGCAGTTACGAGGGCCAATTTAGATTCGGGGAGCTGTTTTTT. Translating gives CASSYEGQFRFGELFF.

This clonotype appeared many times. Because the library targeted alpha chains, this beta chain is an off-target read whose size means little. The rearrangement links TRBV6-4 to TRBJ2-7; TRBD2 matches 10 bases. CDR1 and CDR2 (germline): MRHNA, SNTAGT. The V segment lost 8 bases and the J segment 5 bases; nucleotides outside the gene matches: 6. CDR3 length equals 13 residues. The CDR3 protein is CASVLAGVDEQYF. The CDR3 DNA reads TGTGCCAGCGTGCTAGCGGGAGTCGACGAGCAGTACTTC.

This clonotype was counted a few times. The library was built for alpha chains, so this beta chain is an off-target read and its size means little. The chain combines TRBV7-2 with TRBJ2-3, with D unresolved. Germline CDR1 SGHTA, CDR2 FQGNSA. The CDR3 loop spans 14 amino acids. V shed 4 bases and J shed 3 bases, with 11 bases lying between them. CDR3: CASSSGLGTDTQYF. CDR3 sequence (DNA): TGTGCCAGCAGCTCCGGGCTTGGGACAGATACGCAGTATTTT.

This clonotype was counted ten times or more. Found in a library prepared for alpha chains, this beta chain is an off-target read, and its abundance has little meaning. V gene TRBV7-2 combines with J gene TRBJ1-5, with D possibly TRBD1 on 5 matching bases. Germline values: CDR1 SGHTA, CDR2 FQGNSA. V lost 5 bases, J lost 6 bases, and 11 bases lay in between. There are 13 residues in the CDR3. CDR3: CASSGWGGQPQHF. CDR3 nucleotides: TGTGCCAGCAGCGGCTGGGGGGGTCAGCCCCAGCATTTT.

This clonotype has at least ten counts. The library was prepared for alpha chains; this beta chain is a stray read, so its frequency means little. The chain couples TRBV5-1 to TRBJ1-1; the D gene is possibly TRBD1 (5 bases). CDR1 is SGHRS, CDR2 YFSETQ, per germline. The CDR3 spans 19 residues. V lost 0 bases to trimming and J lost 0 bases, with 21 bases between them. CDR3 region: CASSLVSAGFPPMNTEAFF. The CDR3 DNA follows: TGCGCCAGCAGCTTGGTGTCGGCAGGGTTCCCCCCAATGAACACTGAAGCTTTCTTT.

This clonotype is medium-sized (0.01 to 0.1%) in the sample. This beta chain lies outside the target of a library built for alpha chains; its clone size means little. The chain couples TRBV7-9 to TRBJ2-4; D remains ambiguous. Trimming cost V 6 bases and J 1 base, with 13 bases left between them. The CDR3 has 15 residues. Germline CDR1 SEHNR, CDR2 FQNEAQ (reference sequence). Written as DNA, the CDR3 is TGTGCCAGCAGTCTACAGTTAGGGGCCAAAAACATTCAGTACTTC. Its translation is CASSLQLGAKNIQYF. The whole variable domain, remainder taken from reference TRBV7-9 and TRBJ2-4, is DTGVSQNPRHKITKRGQNVTFRCDPISEHNRLYWYRQTLGQGPEFLTYFQNEAQLEKSRLLSDRFSAERPKGSFSTLEIQRTEQGDSAMYLCASSLQLGAKNIQYFGAGTRLSVL.

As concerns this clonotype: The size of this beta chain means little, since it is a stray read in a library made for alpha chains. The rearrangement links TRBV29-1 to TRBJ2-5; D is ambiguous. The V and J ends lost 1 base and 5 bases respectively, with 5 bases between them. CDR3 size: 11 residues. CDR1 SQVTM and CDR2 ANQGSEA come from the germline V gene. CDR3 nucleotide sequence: TGCAGCGTTGAAGTCGCGGAGACCCAGTACTTC. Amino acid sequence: CSVEVAETQYF.

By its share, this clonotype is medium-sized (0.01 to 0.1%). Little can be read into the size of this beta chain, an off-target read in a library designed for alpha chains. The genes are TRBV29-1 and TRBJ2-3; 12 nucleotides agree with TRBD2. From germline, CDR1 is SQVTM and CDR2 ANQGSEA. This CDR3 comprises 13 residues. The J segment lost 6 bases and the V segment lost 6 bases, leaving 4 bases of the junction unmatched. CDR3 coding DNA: TGCAGCGTCCGACTAGCGGGAGATGATACGCAGTATTTT. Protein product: CSVRLAGDDTQYF.

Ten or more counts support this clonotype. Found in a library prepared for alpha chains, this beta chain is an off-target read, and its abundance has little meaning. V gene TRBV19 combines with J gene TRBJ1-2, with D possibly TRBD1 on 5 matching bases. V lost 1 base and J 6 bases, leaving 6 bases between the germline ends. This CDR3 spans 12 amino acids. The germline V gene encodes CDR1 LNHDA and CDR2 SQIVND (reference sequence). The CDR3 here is CASSIARDGYTF. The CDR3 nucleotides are TGTGCCAGTAGTATAGCCAGGGATGGCTACACCTTC.

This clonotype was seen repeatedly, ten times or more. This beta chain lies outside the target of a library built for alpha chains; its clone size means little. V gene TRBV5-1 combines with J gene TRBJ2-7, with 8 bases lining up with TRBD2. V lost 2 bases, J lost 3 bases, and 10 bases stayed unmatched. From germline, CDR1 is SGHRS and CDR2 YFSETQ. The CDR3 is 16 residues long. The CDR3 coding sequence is TGCGCCAGCAGCTTCACTAGCGGAGGGAGTGTCTACGAGCAGTACTTC. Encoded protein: CASSFTSGGSVYEQYF.

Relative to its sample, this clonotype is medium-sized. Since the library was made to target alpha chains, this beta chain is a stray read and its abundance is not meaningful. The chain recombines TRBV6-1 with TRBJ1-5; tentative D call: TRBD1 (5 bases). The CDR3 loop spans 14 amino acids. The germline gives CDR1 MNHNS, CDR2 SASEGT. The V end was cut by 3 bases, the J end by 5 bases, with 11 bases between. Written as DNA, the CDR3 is TGTGCCAGCAGTGAGGGGGAGCCCCATCAGCCCCAGCATTTT. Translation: CASSEGEPHQPQHF.

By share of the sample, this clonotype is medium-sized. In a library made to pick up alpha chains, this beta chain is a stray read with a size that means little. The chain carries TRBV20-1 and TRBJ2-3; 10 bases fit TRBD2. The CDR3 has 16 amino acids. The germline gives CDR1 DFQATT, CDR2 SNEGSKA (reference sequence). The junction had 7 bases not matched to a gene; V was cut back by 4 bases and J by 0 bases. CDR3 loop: CSAKASGRASTDTQYF. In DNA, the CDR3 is TGCAGTGCTAAAGCTAGCGGGAGAGCTAGCACAGATACGCAGTATTTT.